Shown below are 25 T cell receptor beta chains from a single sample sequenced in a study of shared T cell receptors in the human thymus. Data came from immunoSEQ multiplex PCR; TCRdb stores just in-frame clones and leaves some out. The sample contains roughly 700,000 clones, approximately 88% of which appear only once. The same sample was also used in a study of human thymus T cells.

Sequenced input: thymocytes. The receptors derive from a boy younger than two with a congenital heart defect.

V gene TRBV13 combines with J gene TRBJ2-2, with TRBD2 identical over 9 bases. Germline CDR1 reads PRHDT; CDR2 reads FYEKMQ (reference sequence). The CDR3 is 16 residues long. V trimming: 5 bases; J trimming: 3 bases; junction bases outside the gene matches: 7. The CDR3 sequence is CASSPQREVDTGELFF. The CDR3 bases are TGTGCCAGCAGCCCCCAGCGGGAGGTGGACACCGGGGAGCTGTTTTTT.

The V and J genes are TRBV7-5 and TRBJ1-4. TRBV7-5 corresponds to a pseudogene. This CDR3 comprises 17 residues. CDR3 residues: CARRGGAPLQKNEKLFF. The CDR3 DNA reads TGTGCCAGAAGGGGGGGGGCCCCGTTGCAGAAGAATGAAAAACTGTTTTTT.

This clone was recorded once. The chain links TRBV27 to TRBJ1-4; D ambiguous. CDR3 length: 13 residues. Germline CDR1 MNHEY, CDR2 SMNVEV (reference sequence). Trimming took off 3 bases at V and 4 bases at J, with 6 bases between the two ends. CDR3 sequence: CASSFSINEKLFF. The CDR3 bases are TGTGCCAGCAGTTTTTCCATTAATGAAAAACTGTTTTTT.

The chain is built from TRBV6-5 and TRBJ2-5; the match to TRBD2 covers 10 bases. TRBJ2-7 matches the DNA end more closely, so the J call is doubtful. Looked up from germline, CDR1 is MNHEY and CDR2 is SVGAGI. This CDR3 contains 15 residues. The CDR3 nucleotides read TGTGCCAGCAGTGCCGGGACTAGCGACTCCTACGAGCAGTACTTC. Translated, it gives CASSAGTSDSYEQYF.

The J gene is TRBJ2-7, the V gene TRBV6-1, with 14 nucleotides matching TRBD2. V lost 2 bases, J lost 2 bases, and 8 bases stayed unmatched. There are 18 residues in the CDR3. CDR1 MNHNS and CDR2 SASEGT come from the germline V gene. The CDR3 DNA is TGTGCCAGCAGTGAACTTAAGGGGACTAGCGGGAGACCCTACGAGCAGTACTTC. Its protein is CASSELKGTSGRPYEQYF.

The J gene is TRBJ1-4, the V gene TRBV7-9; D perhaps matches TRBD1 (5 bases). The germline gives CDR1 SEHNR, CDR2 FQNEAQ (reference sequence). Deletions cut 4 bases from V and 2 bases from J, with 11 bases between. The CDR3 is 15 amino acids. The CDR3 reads CASSSLGGTNEKLFF. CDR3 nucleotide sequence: TGTGCCAGCAGCTCCCTTGGGGGGACTAATGAAAAACTGTTTTTT.

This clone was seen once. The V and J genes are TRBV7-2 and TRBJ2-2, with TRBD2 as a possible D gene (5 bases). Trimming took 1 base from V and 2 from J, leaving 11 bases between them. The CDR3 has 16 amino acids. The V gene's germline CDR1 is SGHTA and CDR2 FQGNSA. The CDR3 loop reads CASSLGEPSNTGELFF. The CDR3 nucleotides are TGTGCCAGCAGCTTAGGGGAGCCCTCTAACACCGGGGAGCTGTTTTTT.

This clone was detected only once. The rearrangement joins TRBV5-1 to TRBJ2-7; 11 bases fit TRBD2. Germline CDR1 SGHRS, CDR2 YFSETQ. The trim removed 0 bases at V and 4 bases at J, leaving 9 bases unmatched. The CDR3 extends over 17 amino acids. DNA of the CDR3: TGCGCCAGCAGCTTGGGAGGGGATCTAGCGGGAGGTTACGAGCAGTACTTC. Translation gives CASSLGGDLAGGYEQYF. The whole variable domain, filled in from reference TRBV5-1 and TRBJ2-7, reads KAGVTQTPRYLIKTRGQQVTLSCSPISGHRSVSWYQQTPGQGLQFLFEYFSETQRNKGNFPGRFSGRQFSNSRSEMNVSTLELGDSALYLCASSLGGDLAGGYEQYFGPGTRLTVT.

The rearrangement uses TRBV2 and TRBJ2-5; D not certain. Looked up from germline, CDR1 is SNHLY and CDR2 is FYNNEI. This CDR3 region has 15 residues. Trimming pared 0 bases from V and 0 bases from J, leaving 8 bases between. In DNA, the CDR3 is TGTGCCAGCAGTGAAGCCGGTTTTCACCAAGAGACCCAGTACTTC. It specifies CASSEAGFHQETQYF.

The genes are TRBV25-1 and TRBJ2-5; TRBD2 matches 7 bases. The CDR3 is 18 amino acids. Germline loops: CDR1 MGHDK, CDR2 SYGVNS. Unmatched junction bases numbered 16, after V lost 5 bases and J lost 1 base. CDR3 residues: CASSRPGFLREIQETQYF. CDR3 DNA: TGTGCCAGCAGTCGGCCCGGTTTTTTGCGGGAGATCCAAGAGACCCAGTACTTC.

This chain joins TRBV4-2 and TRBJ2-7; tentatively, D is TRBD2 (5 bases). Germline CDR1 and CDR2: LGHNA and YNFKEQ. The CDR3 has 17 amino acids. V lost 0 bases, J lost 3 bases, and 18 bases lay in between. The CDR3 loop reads CASSQEIEEDESYEQYF. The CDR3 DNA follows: TGTGCCAGCAGCCAAGAGATTGAGGAGGATGAAAGCTACGAGCAGTACTTC.

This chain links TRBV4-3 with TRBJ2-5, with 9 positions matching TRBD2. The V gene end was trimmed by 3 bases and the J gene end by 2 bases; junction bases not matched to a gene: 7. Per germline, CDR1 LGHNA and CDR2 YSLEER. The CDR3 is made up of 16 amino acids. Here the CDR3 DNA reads TGCGCCAGCAGCCAGAAGGTAGCGGGAGAGCAAGAGACCCAGTACTTC. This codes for CASSQKVAGEQETQYF.

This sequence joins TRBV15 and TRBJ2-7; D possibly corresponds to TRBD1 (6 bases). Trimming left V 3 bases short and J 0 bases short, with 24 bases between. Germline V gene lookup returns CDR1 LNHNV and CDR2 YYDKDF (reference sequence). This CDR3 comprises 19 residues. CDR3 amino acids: CATSRMGEQGATSSYEQYF. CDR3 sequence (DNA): TGTGCCACCAGCAGGATGGGAGAACAGGGCGCCACGAGCTCCTACGAGCAGTACTTC.

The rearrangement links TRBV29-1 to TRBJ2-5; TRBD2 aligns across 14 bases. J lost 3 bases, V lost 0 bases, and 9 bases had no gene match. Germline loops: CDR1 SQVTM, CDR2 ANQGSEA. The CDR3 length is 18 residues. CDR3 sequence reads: CSVEDVEGTSGSEETQYF. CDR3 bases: TGCAGCGTTGAAGATGTGGAGGGGACTAGCGGGAGTGAAGAGACCCAGTACTTC.

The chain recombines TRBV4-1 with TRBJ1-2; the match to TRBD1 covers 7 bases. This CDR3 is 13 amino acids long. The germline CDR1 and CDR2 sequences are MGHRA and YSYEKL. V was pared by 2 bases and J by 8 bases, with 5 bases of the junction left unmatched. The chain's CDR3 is CASSQQDRSGYTF. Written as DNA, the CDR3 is TGCGCCAGCAGCCAACAGGACAGGAGCGGCTACACCTTC.

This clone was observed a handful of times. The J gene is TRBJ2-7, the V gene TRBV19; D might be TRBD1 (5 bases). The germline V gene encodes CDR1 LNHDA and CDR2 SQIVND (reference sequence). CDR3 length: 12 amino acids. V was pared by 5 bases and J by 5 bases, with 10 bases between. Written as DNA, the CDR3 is TGTGCCAGTAGTCGGCAGGGCCACGAGCAGTACTTC. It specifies CASSRQGHEQYF.

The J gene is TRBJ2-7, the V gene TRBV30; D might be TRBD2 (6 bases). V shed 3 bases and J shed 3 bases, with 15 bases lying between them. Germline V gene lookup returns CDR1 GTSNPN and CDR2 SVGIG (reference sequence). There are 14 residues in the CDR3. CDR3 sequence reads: CAWSPAEGLYEQYF. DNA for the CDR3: TGTGCCTGGAGCCCAGCGGAGGGCCTCTACGAGCAGTACTTC.

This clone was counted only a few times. DNA of the CDR3: TGCGCCAGCAGTACGACAGTGGGGAAGGGCACTGAAGCTTTCTTT. It is translated as CASSTTVGKGTEAFF. The chain has TRBV4-3 and TRBJ1-1, with D perhaps matching TRBD1 (5 bases). The CDR3 is 15 amino acids. Germline lookup yields CDR1 LGHNA and CDR2 YSLEER. V was cut by 6 bases and J by 4 bases, with 18 bases left in between.

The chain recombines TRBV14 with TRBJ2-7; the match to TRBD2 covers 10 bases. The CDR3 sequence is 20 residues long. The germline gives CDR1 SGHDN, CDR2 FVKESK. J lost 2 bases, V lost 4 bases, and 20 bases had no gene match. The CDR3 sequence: CASSPGHMSGTSENPYEQYF. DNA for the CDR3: TGTGCCAGCAGCCCGGGACACATGAGCGGGACTAGCGAGAACCCCTACGAGCAGTACTTC.

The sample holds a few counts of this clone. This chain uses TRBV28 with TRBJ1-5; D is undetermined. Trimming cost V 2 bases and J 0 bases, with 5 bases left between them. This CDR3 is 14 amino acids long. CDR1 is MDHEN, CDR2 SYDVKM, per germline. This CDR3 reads CASSLRYSNQPQHF. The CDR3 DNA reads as TGTGCCAGCAGTTTACGGTATAGCAATCAGCCCCAGCATTTT.

The CDR3 region has the DNA TGTGCCAGCAGTAGGACTAGCGGGACTAGCGGCACAGATACGCAGTATTTT. It specifies CASSRTSGTSGTDTQYF. The rearrangement joins TRBV7-8 to TRBJ2-3; 12 bases are shared with TRBD2. The CDR3 consists of 17 residues. J lost 1 base, V lost 6 bases, and 8 bases had no gene match. Germline CDR1 is SGHVS and CDR2 is FQNEAQ.

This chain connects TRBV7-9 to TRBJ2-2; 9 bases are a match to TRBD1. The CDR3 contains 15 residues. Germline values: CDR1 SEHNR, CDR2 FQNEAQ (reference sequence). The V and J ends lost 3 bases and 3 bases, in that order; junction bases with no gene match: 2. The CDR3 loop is CASSLGTGYTGELFF. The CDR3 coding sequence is TGTGCCAGCAGCTTGGGGACAGGGTACACCGGGGAGCTGTTTTTT.

This CDR3 is CASSPQWGGPQQGEEETQYF. The DNA of the CDR3 is TGCGCCAGCAGCCCGCAATGGGGGGGGCCCCAACAGGGGGAAGAAGAGACCCAGTACTTC. This chain uses TRBV5-1 with TRBJ2-5; TRBD1 might be the D (8 bases). This CDR3 contains 20 residues. The germline V and J ends were trimmed by 4 bases and 3 bases, with 31 bases remaining between them. CDR1 is SGHRS, CDR2 YFSETQ, per germline.

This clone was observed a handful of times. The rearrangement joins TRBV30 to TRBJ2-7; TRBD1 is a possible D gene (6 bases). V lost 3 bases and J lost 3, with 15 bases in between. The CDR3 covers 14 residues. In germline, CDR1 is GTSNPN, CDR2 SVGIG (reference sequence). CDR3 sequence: CAWSETGHNYEQYF. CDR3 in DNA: TGTGCCTGGAGCGAGACGGGACACAACTACGAGCAGTACTTC.

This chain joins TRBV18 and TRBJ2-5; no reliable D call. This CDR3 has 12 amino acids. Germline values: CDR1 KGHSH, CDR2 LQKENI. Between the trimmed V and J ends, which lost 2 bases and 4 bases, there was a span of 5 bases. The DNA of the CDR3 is TGTGCCAGCTCACCAGTCGGAGAGACCCAGTACTTC. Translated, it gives CASSPVGETQYF.